This T cell receptor beta chain emerged from a study of CD8+ T cells in alopecia areata. Study details: Tofacitinib treatment spanned 6 to 18 months, with 6 months off drug afterward. Study observations and caveats: When scalp samples are sequenced, resident alphabeta T cells of normal skin are also captured.

This clone has a handful of counts. Its antigen is as yet unknown. A FACSAria was used to sort CD4+ and CD8+ T cells. These cells came from PBMCs. Extraction and reverse transcription of RNA yielded cDNA as the sequencing template. Sequencing was performed with immunoSEQ multiplex PCR; in TCRdb, only in-frame clones are kept and a portion is missing. The sample has some 210,000 clones, more than 45% seen once. The CDR3 covers 15 residues. V was clipped by 1 base and J by 0 bases, with 7 bases between them. Per the germline V gene, CDR1 is MGHDK and CDR2 is SYGVNS. This receptor was obtained from a human donor with alopecia areata. This rearrangement joins TRBV25-1 to TRBJ1-5; D gene uncertain. Sequencing was performed on CD4+ T cells sorted from blood, taken at week 0. CDR3 nucleotide sequence: TGTGCCAGCAGTGAATCTCTTTATAGCAATCAGCCCCAGCATTTT. It codes for CASSESLYSNQPQHF. Together with reference TRBV25-1 and TRBJ1-5, the CDR3 gives the full variable domain: EADIYQTPRYLVIGTGKKITLECSQTMGHDKMYWYQQDPGMELHLIHYSYGVNSTEKGDLSSESTVSRIRTEHFPLTLESARPSHTSQYLCASSESLYSNQPQHFGDGTRLSIL.